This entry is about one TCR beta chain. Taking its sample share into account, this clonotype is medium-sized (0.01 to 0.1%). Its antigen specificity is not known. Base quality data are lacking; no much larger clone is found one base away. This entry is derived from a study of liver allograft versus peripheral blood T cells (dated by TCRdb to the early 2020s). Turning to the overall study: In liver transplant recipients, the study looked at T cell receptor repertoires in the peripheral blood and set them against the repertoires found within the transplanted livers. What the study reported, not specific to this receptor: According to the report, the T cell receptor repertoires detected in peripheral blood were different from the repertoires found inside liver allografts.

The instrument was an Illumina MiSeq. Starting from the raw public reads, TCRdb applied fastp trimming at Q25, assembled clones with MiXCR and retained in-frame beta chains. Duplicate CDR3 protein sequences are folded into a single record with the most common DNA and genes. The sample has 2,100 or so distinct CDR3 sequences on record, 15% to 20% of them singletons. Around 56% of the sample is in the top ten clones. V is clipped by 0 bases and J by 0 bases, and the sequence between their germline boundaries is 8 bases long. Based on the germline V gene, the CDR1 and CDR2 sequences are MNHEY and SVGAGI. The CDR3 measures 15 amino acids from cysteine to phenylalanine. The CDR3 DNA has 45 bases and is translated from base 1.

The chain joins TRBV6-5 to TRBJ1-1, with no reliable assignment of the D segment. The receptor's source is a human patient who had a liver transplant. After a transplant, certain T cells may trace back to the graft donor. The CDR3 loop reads CASSYSRGLNTEAFF. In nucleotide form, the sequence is TGTGCCAGCAGTTACTCCCGGGGTTTGAACACTGAAGCTTTCTTT.